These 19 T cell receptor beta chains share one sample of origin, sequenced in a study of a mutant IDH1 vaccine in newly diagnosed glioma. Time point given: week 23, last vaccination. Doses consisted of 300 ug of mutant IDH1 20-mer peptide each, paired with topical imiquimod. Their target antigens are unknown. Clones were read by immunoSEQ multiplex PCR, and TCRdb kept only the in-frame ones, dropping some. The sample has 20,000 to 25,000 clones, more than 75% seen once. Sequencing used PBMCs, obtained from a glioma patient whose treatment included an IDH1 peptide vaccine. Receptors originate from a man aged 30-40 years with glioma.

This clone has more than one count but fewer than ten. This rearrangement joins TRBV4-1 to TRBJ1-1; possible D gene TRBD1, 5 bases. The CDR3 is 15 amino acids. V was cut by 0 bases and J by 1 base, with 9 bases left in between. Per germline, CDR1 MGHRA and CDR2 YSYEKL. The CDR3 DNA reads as TGCGCCAGCAGCCAAGAGTGGACATCGAACACTGAAGCTTTCTTT. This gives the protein CASSQEWTSNTEAFF.

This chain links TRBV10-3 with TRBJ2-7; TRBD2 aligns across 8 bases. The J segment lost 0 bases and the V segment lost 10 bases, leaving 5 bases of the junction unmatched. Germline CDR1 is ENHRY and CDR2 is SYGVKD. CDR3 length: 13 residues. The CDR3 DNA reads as TGTGCCACCCAGCGGGAGAACTCCTACGAGCAGTACTTC. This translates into CATQRENSYEQYF.

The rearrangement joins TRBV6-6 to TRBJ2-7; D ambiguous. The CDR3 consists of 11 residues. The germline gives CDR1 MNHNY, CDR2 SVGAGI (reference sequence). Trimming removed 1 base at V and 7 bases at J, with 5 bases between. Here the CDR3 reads CASSYLLEQYF. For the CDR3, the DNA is TGTGCCAGCAGTTACTTGCTAGAGCAGTACTTC.

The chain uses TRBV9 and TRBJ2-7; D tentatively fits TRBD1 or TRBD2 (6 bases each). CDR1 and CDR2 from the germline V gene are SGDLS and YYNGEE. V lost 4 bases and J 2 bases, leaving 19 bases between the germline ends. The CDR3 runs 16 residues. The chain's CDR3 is CASSPEGGEGPYEQYF. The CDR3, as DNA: TGTGCCAGCAGCCCCGAGGGGGGAGAGGGGCCCTACGAGCAGTACTTC.

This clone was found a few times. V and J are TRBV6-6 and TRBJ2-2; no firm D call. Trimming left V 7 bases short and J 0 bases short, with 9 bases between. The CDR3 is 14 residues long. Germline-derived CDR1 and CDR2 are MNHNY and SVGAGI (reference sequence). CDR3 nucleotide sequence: TGTGCCAGCACCCCCTCCGCGAACACCGGGGAGCTGTTTTTT. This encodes CASTPSANTGELFF.

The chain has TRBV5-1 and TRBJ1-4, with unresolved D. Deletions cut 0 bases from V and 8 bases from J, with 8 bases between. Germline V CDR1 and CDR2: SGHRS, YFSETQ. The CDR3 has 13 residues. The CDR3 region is CASSLAPGEKLFF. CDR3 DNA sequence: TGCGCCAGCAGCTTGGCTCCGGGGGAAAAACTGTTTTTT.

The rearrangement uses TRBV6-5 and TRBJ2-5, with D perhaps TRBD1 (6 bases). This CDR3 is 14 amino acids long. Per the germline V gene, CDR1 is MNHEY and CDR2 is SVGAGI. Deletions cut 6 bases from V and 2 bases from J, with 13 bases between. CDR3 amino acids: CASSEQQGQETQYF. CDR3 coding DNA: TGTGCCAGCAGCGAACAGCAGGGGCAAGAGACCCAGTACTTC.

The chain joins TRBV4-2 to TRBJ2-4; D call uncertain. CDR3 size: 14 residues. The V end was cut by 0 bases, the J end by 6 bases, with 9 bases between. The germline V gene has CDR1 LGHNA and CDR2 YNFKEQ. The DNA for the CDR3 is TGTGCCAGCAGCCAAGATGAGAGTGGAAACATTCAGTACTTC. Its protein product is CASSQDESGNIQYF.

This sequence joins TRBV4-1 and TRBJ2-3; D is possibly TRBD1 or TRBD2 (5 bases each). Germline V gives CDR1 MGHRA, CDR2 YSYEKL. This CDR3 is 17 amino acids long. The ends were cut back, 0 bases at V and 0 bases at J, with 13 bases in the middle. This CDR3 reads CASSQELSRGSTDTQYF. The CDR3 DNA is TGCGCCAGCAGCCAAGAGTTGAGCCGGGGCAGCACAGATACGCAGTATTTT.

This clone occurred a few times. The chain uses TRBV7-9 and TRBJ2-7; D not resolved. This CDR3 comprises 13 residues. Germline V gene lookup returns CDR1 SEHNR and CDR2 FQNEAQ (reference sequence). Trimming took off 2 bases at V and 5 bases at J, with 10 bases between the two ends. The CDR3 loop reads CASSLNLRHEQYF. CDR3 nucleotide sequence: TGTGCCAGCAGCTTAAATCTGCGGCACGAGCAGTACTTC.

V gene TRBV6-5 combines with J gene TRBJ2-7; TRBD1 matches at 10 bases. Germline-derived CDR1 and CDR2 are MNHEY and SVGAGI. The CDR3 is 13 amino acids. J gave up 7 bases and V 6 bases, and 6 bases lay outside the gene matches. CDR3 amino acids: CASRWTGGWEQYF. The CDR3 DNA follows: TGTGCCAGCAGATGGACAGGGGGGTGGGAGCAGTACTTC.

The CDR3 bases are TGTGCCAGCAGCCGGCGCCAGGAGGGGAGCACTGAAGCTTTCTTT. Translating it yields CASSRRQEGSTEAFF. The V gene is TRBV4-2, the J gene TRBJ1-1; maybe TRBD1 (5 bases). The CDR3 sequence is 15 residues long. The germline V gene encodes CDR1 LGHNA and CDR2 YNFKEQ. V lost 4 bases and J 4 bases, leaving 16 bases between the germline ends.

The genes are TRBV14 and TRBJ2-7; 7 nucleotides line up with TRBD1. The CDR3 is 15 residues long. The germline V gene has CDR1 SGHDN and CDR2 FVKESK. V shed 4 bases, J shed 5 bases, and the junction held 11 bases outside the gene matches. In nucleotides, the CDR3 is TGTGCCAGCAGCCGCGACAGGGTGCGACGGGACGAGCAGTACTTC. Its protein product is CASSRDRVRRDEQYF.

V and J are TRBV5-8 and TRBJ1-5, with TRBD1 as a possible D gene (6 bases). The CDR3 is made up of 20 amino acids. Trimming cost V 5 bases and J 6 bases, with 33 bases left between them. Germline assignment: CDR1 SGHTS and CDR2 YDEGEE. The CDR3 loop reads CASSPTWGTGIYEGGQPQHF. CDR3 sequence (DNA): TGTGCCAGCAGTCCCACCTGGGGCACAGGGATTTATGAGGGGGGTCAGCCCCAGCATTTT.

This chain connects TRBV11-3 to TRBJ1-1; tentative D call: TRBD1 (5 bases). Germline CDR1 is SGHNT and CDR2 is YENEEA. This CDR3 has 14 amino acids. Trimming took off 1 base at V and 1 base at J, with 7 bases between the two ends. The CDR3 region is CASSLGQGNTEAFF. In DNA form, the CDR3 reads TGTGCCAGCAGCTTAGGTCAGGGGAACACTGAAGCTTTCTTT.

CDR3 nucleotides: TGTGCCAGCAGTGAATCCCTCGGGTACGAGCAGTACTTC. Translating it yields CASSESLGYEQYF. The rearrangement links TRBV6-1 to TRBJ2-7, with D uncertain. V lost 2 bases, J lost 4 bases, and 9 bases lay in between. CDR1 and CDR2 (germline): MNHNS, SASEGT. The CDR3 totals 13 residues.

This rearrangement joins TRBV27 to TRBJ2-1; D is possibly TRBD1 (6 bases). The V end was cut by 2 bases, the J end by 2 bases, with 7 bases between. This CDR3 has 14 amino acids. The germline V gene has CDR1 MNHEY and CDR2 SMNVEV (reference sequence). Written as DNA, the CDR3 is TGTGCCAGCAGTTTAGGGGGCGCCTACAATGAGCAGTTCTTC. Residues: CASSLGGAYNEQFF.

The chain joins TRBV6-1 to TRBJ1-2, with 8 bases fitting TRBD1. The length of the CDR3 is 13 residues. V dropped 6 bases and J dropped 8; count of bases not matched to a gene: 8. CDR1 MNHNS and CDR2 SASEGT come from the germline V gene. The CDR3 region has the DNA TGTGCCAGCAGCTTCGACAGGGGCCAAGGCTACACCTTC. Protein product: CASSFDRGQGYTF.

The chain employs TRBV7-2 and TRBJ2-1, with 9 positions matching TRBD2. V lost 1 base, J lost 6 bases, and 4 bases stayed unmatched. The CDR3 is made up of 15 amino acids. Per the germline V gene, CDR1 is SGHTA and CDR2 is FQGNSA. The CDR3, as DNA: TGTGCCAGCAGCTTAGAGAGTAGCGGGAGCAATGAGCAGTTCTTC. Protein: CASSLESSGSNEQFF.